A single sample is the source of the 5 T cell receptor beta chains below, sequenced in a study of somatic mutations in cytotoxic T cells in rheumatoid arthritis. Assay used: immunoSEQ multiplex PCR; TCRdb lists only in-frame clones, some missing. The data show about 9,600 clones, with just under 85% seen just once and approximately 6.9% held by the top ten. Sequenced input: CD8+ T cells sorted from blood. These receptors came from an adult with rheumatoid arthritis.

The chain recombines TRBV5-5 with TRBJ2-7; D perhaps matches TRBD2 (8 bases). The CDR3 has 14 amino acids. The V and J ends lost 6 bases and 6 bases respectively, with 19 bases between them. Germline lookup yields CDR1 SGHKS and CDR2 YYEKEE (reference sequence). The CDR3 DNA follows: TGTGCCAGCATCCCTTCGGGAGGGGGCGCCGAGCAGTACTTC. Protein product: CASIPSGGGAEQYF. Filled out from reference TRBV5-5 and TRBJ2-7, the complete variable domain reads DAGVTQSPTHLIKTRGQQVTLRCSPISGHKSVSWYQQVLGQGPQFIFQYYEKEERGRGNFPDRFSARQFPNYSSELNVNALLLGDSALYLCASIPSGGGAEQYFGPGTRLTVT.

CDR3 coding DNA: TGTGCCAGCAGCGCAGGACAGGGGGCGCTTGAGCAGTTCTTC. Translating it yields CASSAGQGALEQFF. The rearrangement joins TRBV11-3 to TRBJ2-1; 11 bases fit TRBD1. The trim removed 5 bases at V and 9 bases at J, leaving 6 bases unmatched. The CDR3 covers 14 residues. The V gene's germline CDR1 is SGHNT and CDR2 YENEEA.

This clone was observed a handful of times. The CDR3 region is CASSMVQGRSYNEQFF. In DNA form, the CDR3 reads TGTGCCAGTAGTATGGTGCAGGGGCGATCCTACAATGAGCAGTTCTTC. The V gene is TRBV19, the J gene TRBJ2-1; D perhaps matches TRBD1 (6 bases). The CDR3 consists of 16 residues. V gave up 3 bases and J gave up 1 base, with 13 bases separating them. Looked up from germline, CDR1 is LNHDA and CDR2 is SQIVND (reference sequence).

Here the CDR3 reads CASSGRDPGAPLHF. CDR3 in DNA: TGTGCCAGCAGCGGCCGGGACCCTGGGGCACCCCTCCACTTT. The chain uses TRBV6-1 and TRBJ1-6, with D maybe TRBD1 (5 bases). There are 14 residues in the CDR3. Trimming shortened V by 6 bases and J by 11 bases, and 17 bases separated the two germline ends. In germline, CDR1 is MNHNS, CDR2 SASEGT.

This sequence joins TRBV10-3 and TRBJ2-7; unclear D gene. The CDR3 has 14 amino acids. Trimming pared 3 bases from V and 4 bases from J, leaving 13 bases between. CDR1 is ENHRY, CDR2 SYGVKD, per germline. As DNA, the CDR3 is TGTGCCATCAGTGAATTTGGCCTAGGGTACGAGCAGTACTTC. Translating gives CAISEFGLGYEQYF.